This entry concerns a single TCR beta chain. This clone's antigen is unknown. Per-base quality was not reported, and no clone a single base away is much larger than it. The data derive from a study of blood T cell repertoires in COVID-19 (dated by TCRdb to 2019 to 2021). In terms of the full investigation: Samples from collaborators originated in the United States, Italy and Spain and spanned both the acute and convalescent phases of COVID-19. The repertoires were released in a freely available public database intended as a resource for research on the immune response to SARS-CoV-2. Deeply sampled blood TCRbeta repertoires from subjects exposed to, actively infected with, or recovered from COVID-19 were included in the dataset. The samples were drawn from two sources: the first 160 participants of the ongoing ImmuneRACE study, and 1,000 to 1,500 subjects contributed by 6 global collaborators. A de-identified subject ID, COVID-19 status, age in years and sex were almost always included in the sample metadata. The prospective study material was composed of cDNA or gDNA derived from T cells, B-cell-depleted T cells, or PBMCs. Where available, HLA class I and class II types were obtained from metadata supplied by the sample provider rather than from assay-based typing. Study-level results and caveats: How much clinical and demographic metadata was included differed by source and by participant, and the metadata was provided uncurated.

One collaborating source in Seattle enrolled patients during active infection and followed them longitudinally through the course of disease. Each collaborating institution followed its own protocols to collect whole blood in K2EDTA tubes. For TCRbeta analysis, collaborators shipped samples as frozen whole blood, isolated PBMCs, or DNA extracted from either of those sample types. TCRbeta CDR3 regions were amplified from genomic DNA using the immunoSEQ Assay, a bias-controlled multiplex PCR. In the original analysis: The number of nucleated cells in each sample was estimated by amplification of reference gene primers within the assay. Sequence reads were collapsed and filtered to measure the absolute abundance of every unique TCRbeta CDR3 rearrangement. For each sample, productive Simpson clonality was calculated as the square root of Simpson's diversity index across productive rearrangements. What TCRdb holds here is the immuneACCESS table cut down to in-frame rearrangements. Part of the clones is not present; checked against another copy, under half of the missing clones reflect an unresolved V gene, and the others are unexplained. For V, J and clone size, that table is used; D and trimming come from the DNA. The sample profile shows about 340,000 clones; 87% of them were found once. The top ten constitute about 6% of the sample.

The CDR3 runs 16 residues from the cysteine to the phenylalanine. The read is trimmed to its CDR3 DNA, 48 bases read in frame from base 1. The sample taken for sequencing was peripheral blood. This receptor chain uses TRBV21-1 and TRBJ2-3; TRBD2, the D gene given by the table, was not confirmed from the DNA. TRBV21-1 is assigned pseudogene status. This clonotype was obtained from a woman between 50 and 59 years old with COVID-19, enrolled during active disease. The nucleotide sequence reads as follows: TGTGCCAGCAGCAGACACAGAGAGGGAGGCACAGATACGCAGTATTTT. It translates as CASSRHREGGTDTQYF.